Shown below are 8 T cell receptor beta chains from a single sample sequenced in a study of cytomegalovirus exposure and HLA in healthy donors. Vbeta (60) and Jbeta (13) primers were used in the PCR. Libraries were prepared by immunoSEQ multiplex PCR; TCRdb keeps only in-frame clonotypes and omits some of them. The sample includes around 140,000 clones, 70% to 80% of them seen just once. The material sequenced was PBMCs. These receptors all come from an older woman in good health and CMV-seronegative.

This clone was found a few times. The rearrangement uses TRBV19 and TRBJ2-1, with a weak D call TRBD2 (5 bases). The germline V and J ends were trimmed by 0 bases and 12 bases, with 9 bases remaining between them. Germline CDR1 is LNHDA and CDR2 is SQIVND (reference sequence). This CDR3 region has 12 residues. Here the CDR3 reads CASSIDGIGQFF. For the CDR3, the DNA is TGTGCCAGTAGTATAGACGGGATAGGGCAGTTCTTC.

The V call is TRBV5-1, the J call TRBJ1-2; TRBD1 might be the D (5 bases). With 5 bases removed from V and 8 bases from J, the gap between germline ends came to 19 bases. CDR1 SGHRS and CDR2 YFSETQ come from the germline V gene. CDR3 length equals 14 residues. This CDR3 is CASRLNFRVQGYTF. The CDR3 bases are TGCGCCAGCAGACTTAATTTCAGGGTCCAGGGCTACACCTTC. Based on the CDR3 plus reference TRBV5-1 and TRBJ1-2, the full variable domain is KAGVTQTPRYLIKTRGQQVTLSCSPISGHRSVSWYQQTPGQGLQFLFEYFSETQRNKGNFPGRFSGRQFSNSRSEMNVSTLELGDSALYLCASRLNFRVQGYTFGSGTRLTVV.

The chain recombines TRBV14 with TRBJ2-5, with D perhaps matching TRBD1 (6 bases). V dropped 1 base and J dropped 4 bases, with 16 bases sitting between them. The length of the CDR3 is 16 residues. Germline V gives CDR1 SGHDN, CDR2 FVKESK. CDR3 amino acids: CASSQAINRVRETQYF. CDR3 nucleotide sequence: TGTGCCAGCAGCCAAGCAATCAACAGGGTGCGAGAGACCCAGTACTTC.

The V and J genes are TRBV6-5 and TRBJ1-6; no reliable D call. This CDR3 is 14 amino acids long. CDR1 is MNHEY and CDR2 is SVGAGI in the germline V gene. V shed 6 bases and J shed 4 bases, with 10 bases lying between them. CDR3 in amino acids: CASSIGRYNSPLHF. The CDR3, as DNA: TGTGCCAGCAGCATTGGCAGATATAATTCACCCCTCCACTTT.

The V and J genes are TRBV4-1 and TRBJ1-4; maybe TRBD1 (5 bases). The V gene's germline CDR1 is MGHRA and CDR2 YSYEKL. This CDR3 is 16 amino acids long. V shed 1 base and J shed 4 bases, with 13 bases lying between them. The DNA for the CDR3 is TGCGCCAGCAGCCAAGGTCCGGGACTGATTAATGAAAAACTGTTTTTT. Amino acid sequence: CASSQGPGLINEKLFF.

This clone has only a few counts. The chain couples TRBV11-3 to TRBJ1-5, with 7 bases matching TRBD1. V lost 0 bases and J lost 3; bases outside the gene matches: 8. The CDR3 totals 17 residues. Germline CDR1 is SGHNT and CDR2 is YENEEA. The CDR3 bases are TGTGCCAGCAGCTTAGAGACATACAGGGGTTCCAATCAGCCCCAGCATTTT. Protein product: CASSLETYRGSNQPQHF.

This clone has a single count. The chain links TRBV5-1 to TRBJ1-2; 9 bases match TRBD1. The J segment lost 5 bases and the V segment lost 4 bases, leaving 6 bases of the junction unmatched. CDR3 length equals 14 residues. CDR1 is SGHRS, CDR2 YFSETQ, per germline. The CDR3 nucleotides read TGCGCCAGCAGCCCCAGACAGGGGGGATATGGCTACACCTTC. Its translation is CASSPRQGGYGYTF.

This clone was seen a few times. The chain is built from TRBV4-2 and TRBJ1-2; a possible D gene is TRBD1 (6 bases). This CDR3 is 13 amino acids long. In germline, CDR1 is LGHNA, CDR2 YNFKEQ. V was clipped by 4 bases and J by 2 bases, with 8 bases between them. In nucleotides, the CDR3 is TGTGCCAGCAGCCCACAGGGAAACTATGGCTACACCTTC. Translating it yields CASSPQGNYGYTF.